Below are 29 T cell receptor beta chains sequenced from a single sample in a study of ipilimumab plus nivolumab after autologous stem cell transplantation. Generated by immunoSEQ multiplex PCR, the TCRdb table keeps only in-frame clones and is missing some. There are tens of thousands of clones in the sample; about 83% occur only once, and less than 2.5% lies in the top ten. The sequenced sample was PBMCs, obtained in a trial of ipilimumab plus nivolumab as post-transplant consolidation. These receptors were obtained from a male donor with diffuse large B-cell lymphoma.

The V gene is TRBV27, the J gene TRBJ1-1; D unresolved. The CDR3 contains 15 residues. Trimming shortened V by 5 bases and J by 3 bases, and 16 bases separated the two germline ends. The germline V gene has CDR1 MNHEY and CDR2 SMNVEV (reference sequence). CDR3 amino acids: CASSDTWREDTEAFF. CDR3 bases: TGTGCCAGCAGTGATACTTGGAGGGAAGACACTGAAGCTTTCTTT.

V is TRBV7-2 and J is TRBJ2-3; perhaps TRBD2 as D (6 bases). Trimming left V 5 bases short and J 8 bases short, with 17 bases between. The CDR3 length is 14 residues. Germline V gene data show CDR1 as SGHTA and CDR2 as FQGNSA. As DNA, the CDR3 is TGTGCCAGCAGCCCGAGGGCTGAGGGAGGTACGCAGTATTTT. Its translation: CASSPRAEGGTQYF.

The chain couples TRBV27 to TRBJ1-5; 7 bases line up with TRBD1. The CDR3 spans 16 residues. Trimming took 8 bases from V and 1 from J; bases not matched to a gene: 11. Germline V CDR1 and CDR2: MNHEY, SMNVEV (reference sequence). The CDR3: CASETGIVRSNQPQHF. CDR3 nucleotide sequence: TGTGCCAGCGAGACAGGGATCGTTAGGAGCAATCAGCCCCAGCATTTT.

This chain uses TRBV4-1 with TRBJ2-7; possible D gene TRBD1, 6 bases. Per the germline V gene, CDR1 is MGHRA and CDR2 is YSYEKL. V lost 0 bases and J 5 bases, leaving 11 bases between the germline ends. The CDR3 has 14 residues. CDR3 loop: CASSQDYRVDEQYF. CDR3 sequence (DNA): TGCGCCAGCAGCCAAGATTACAGGGTCGACGAGCAGTACTTC.

Concerning this clone: A junction boundary mismatches the germline segment, possibly from a read error. The chain combines TRBV5-1 with TRBJ2-1; D is tentatively TRBD1 or TRBD2 (6 bases each). This CDR3 region has 13 residues. Per germline, CDR1 SGHRS and CDR2 YFSETQ. The CDR3 nucleotides are TGCGCCAGCAGCTCCGAAGGGGGGCTTCCCGGGATCTTC. As protein: CASSSEGGLPGIF. The full variable domain, in which reference TRBV5-1 and TRBJ2-1 provide the parts outside the CDR3, is KAGVTQTPRYLIKTRGQQVTLSCSPISGHRSVSWYQQTPGQGLQFLFEYFSETQRNKGNFPGRFSGRQFSNSRSEMNVSTLELGDSALYLCASSSEGGLPGIFGPGTRLTVL.

The chain combines TRBV30 with TRBJ2-2, with D unresolved. Trimming removed 2 bases from V and 1 base from J, with 5 bases in between. Germline V gene lookup returns CDR1 GTSNPN and CDR2 SVGIG (reference sequence). The CDR3 length is 13 residues. CDR3 bases: TGTGCCTGGAGTATGCAGAACACCGGGGAGCTGTTTTTT. Translation gives CAWSMQNTGELFF.

The rearrangement joins TRBV14 to TRBJ1-2; no firm D call. This CDR3 is 15 amino acids long. The germline V gene encodes CDR1 SGHDN and CDR2 FVKESK. Trimming removed 0 bases at V and 3 bases at J, with 11 bases between. The CDR3 reads CASSQDIGDYYGYTF. The CDR3, as DNA: TGTGCCAGCAGCCAAGATATTGGGGATTACTATGGCTACACCTTC.

The chain couples TRBV4-3 to TRBJ2-2; the D call may be TRBD1 or TRBD2 (5 bases each). Germline CDR1 is LGHNA and CDR2 is YSLEER. V was cut by 1 base and J by 5 bases, with 5 bases left in between. The CDR3 runs 13 residues. This CDR3 is CASSQGGTGELFF. CDR3 nucleotide sequence: TGCGCCAGCAGCCAAGGGGGGACCGGGGAGCTGTTTTTT.

The genes are TRBV19 and TRBJ2-3; D gene uncertain. The V gene's germline CDR1 is LNHDA and CDR2 SQIVND (reference sequence). The ends were cut back, 5 bases at V and 3 bases at J, with 3 bases in the middle. The CDR3 has 11 residues. DNA for the CDR3: TGTGCCAGTAGTGTAACAGATACGCAGTATTTT. Encoded protein: CASSVTDTQYF.

This rearrangement joins TRBV6-6 to TRBJ2-1; D ambiguous. With 0 bases removed from V and 11 bases from J, the gap between germline ends came to 17 bases. The CDR3 covers 15 residues. Looked up from germline, CDR1 is MNHNY and CDR2 is SVGAGI (reference sequence). CDR3: CASSYSDTAADQQFF. CDR3 bases: TGTGCCAGCAGTTACTCCGACACCGCCGCCGATCAGCAGTTCTTC.

The chain has TRBV6-6 and TRBJ2-7, with D perhaps matching TRBD2 (6 bases). The CDR3 is made up of 13 amino acids. Germline V lookup: CDR1 MNHNY, CDR2 SVGAGI (reference sequence). V was trimmed by 5 bases and J by 4 bases, leaving 12 bases between them. CDR3 sequence reads: CASSNGGFYEQYF. The CDR3 nucleotides are TGTGCCAGCAGTAACGGGGGATTTTACGAGCAGTACTTC.

The genes are TRBV6-5 and TRBJ1-2, with D perhaps TRBD1 (5 bases). The CDR3 runs 14 residues. The ends were cut back, 2 bases at V and 4 bases at J, with 11 bases in the middle. From germline, CDR1 is MNHEY and CDR2 SVGAGI. The CDR3 is CASSYGRGRYGYTF. Written as DNA, the CDR3 is TGTGCCAGCAGTTACGGGAGGGGACGCTATGGCTACACCTTC.

V is TRBV27 and J is TRBJ1-2; D remains ambiguous. CDR1 and CDR2 from the germline V gene are MNHEY and SMNVEV (reference sequence). The ends were cut back, 5 bases at V and 5 bases at J, with 6 bases in the middle. CDR3 length: 11 amino acids. CDR3 sequence (DNA): TGTGCCAGCAGTCCGGGTTATGGCTACACCTTC. It yields the protein CASSPGYGYTF.

This sequence joins TRBV18 and TRBJ2-7, with D perhaps matching TRBD2 (5 bases). CDR1 is KGHSH, CDR2 LQKENI, per germline. The CDR3 runs 14 residues. V was cut by 5 bases and J by 3 bases, with 14 bases left in between. The CDR3 DNA sequence: TGTGCCAGCTCATCTGAGACGGGGTACTACGAGCAGTACTTC. Residues: CASSSETGYYEQYF.

Only one count was recorded for this clone. This chain connects TRBV6-5 to TRBJ1-3; tentatively, D is TRBD1 (5 bases). The CDR3 is 15 residues long. Germline loops: CDR1 MNHEY, CDR2 SVGAGI. Trimming pared 5 bases from V and 0 bases from J, leaving 11 bases between. Here the CDR3 reads CASSPRQSSGNTIYF. DNA of the CDR3: TGTGCCAGCAGTCCCAGACAGTCCTCTGGAAACACCATATATTTT.

This clone was seen a handful of times. This sample also contains other DNA sequences that code for the same CDR3. The chain couples TRBV5-1 to TRBJ2-3; 7 bases align to TRBD1. The germline CDR1 and CDR2 sequences are SGHRS and YFSETQ. Trimming removed 1 base from V and 2 bases from J; junction bases left unmatched: 10. CDR3 size: 17 residues. The CDR3 nucleotides are TGCGCCAGCAGCTTGACAGGGGACCCGAAACTCACAGATACGCAGTATTTT. Its protein product is CASSLTGDPKLTDTQYF.

The J gene is TRBJ2-2, the V gene TRBV2; a possible D gene is TRBD2 (5 bases). V dropped 7 bases and J dropped 6 bases, with 15 bases sitting between them. The germline gives CDR1 SNHLY, CDR2 FYNNEI. This CDR3 spans 14 amino acids. CDR3 sequence (DNA): TGTGCCAGCACCCCGGACCCGAGGGCCGGGGAGCTGTTTTTT. Protein sequence: CASTPDPRAGELFF.

The chain carries TRBV6-5 and TRBJ2-7; D gene ambiguous. The germline gives CDR1 MNHEY, CDR2 SVGAGI. V was cut by 4 bases and J by 2 bases, with 15 bases left in between. This CDR3 is built from 15 residues. The CDR3 nucleotides are TGTGCCAGCAGTTTCACTCTGGCAGGTACCTACGAGCAGTACTTC. It yields the protein CASSFTLAGTYEQYF.

This chain uses TRBV7-2 with TRBJ2-2, with D tentatively TRBD1 or TRBD2 (6 bases each). This CDR3 region has 16 residues. Germline V lookup: CDR1 SGHTA, CDR2 FQGNSA. V shed 0 bases and J shed 0 bases, with 8 bases lying between them. CDR3 loop: CASSLAGGANTGELFF. The CDR3 DNA sequence: TGTGCCAGCAGCTTAGCGGGGGGCGCGAACACCGGGGAGCTGTTTTTT.

This chain's CDR3 is CAWSGPRTSGGRVQYF. The CDR3 region has the DNA TGTGCCTGGAGCGGACCCCGGACTAGCGGGGGTAGGGTGCAGTACTTC. The genes are TRBV30 and TRBJ2-7; 13 positions match TRBD2. CDR1 and CDR2 (germline): GTSNPN, SVGIG (reference sequence). There are 16 residues in the CDR3. Trimming removed 3 bases from V and 9 bases from J; junction bases left unmatched: 14.

The chain has TRBV7-9 and TRBJ2-5; 7 nucleotides match TRBD2. CDR1 is SEHNR, CDR2 FQNEAQ, per germline (reference sequence). The J segment lost 4 bases and the V segment lost 5 bases, leaving 7 bases of the junction unmatched. This CDR3 has 14 amino acids. DNA for the CDR3: TGTGCCAGCAGCCCATTATCGGGGGGAGAGACCCAGTACTTC. Translation gives CASSPLSGGETQYF.

The chain has TRBV10-1 and TRBJ2-3, with 15 nucleotides matching TRBD2. After removal of 9 bases from V and 0 bases from J, the junction contained 10 bases not matched to a gene. CDR3 length: 18 residues. Per the germline V gene, CDR1 is WNHNN and CDR2 is SYGVQD (reference sequence). DNA of the CDR3: TGCGCCAGTGAAGGACTAGCGGGGGGGCGGACTAGCACAGATACGCAGTATTTT. It yields the protein CASEGLAGGRTSTDTQYF.

This clone was recorded once. The rearrangement uses TRBV6-6 and TRBJ2-5, with D perhaps given as TRBD1 or TRBD2 (7 bases each). V lost 8 bases to trimming and J lost 3 bases, with 22 bases between them. The CDR3 is 16 residues long. Looked up from germline, CDR1 is MNHNY and CDR2 is SVGAGI (reference sequence). CDR3 nucleotides: TGTGCCAGCCGTCCTCCTCAGGGGGGAGGGGAAGAGACCCAGTACTTC. Protein: CASRPPQGGGEETQYF.

Written as DNA, the CDR3 is TGTGCCAGCAGCTGGGGACTAGCGGGGAGCACAGATACGCAGTATTTT. Translation gives CASSWGLAGSTDTQYF. This chain links TRBV5-4 with TRBJ2-3; TRBD2 agrees at 13 bases. J was trimmed by 0 bases and V by 3 bases; bases with no gene match: 1. Germline V gene data show CDR1 as SGHNT and CDR2 as YYREEE (reference sequence). There are 16 residues in the CDR3.

This clone was seen only once. V gene TRBV5-1 combines with J gene TRBJ2-7; TRBD2 matches at 12 bases. The CDR3 runs to 16 residues. Losses at the gene ends were 0 bases for V and 1 base for J; bases not matched to a gene: 2. Germline CDR1 SGHRS, CDR2 YFSETQ. CDR3 bases: TGCGCCAGCAGCTTGGCACTAGCGGGGGGATCCTACGAGCAGTACTTC. It specifies CASSLALAGGSYEQYF.

Of note for this clone: The sample contains more than one DNA sequence encoding this CDR3. The chain links TRBV6-1 to TRBJ1-2; TRBD1 agrees at 7 bases. Looked up from germline, CDR1 is MNHNS and CDR2 is SASEGT. The CDR3 runs 15 residues. Trimming cost V 5 bases and J 3 bases; bases outside gene matches: 9. The CDR3 loop is CASSTGTAGYYGYTF. The DNA of the CDR3 is TGTGCCAGCAGTACCGGGACAGCTGGCTACTATGGCTACACCTTC.

The chain joins TRBV9 to TRBJ1-1; D remains unclear. Germline V gives CDR1 SGDLS, CDR2 YYNGEE. The CDR3 loop spans 15 amino acids. V lost 1 base and J lost 0, with 10 bases in between. The CDR3 DNA reads as TGTGCCAGCAGCGTAAGTCCAGCAATGAACACTGAAGCTTTCTTT. Translated, it gives CASSVSPAMNTEAFF.

V is TRBV18 and J is TRBJ2-7; 7 bases align to TRBD1. CDR1 KGHSH and CDR2 LQKENI come from the germline V gene. This CDR3 contains 12 residues. V lost 8 bases and J lost 3; bases outside the gene matches: 4. Here the CDR3 reads CASTGQVYEQYF. In DNA, the CDR3 is TGTGCCAGCACCGGACAGGTCTACGAGCAGTACTTC.

The chain is built from TRBV11-1 and TRBJ1-4; D is uncertain. The CDR3 sequence is 19 residues long. Germline lookup yields CDR1 SGHAT and CDR2 FQDESV (reference sequence). V was trimmed by 5 bases and J by 0 bases, leaving 22 bases between them. The CDR3 DNA sequence: TGTGCCAGCAGCCCTAGGCGAGTAGGGAGGAAGTCAACTAATGAAAAACTGTTTTTT. Its protein is CASSPRRVGRKSTNEKLFF.